The 27 T cell receptor beta chains reported below all come from one sample, sequenced in a study of control samples from healthy donors and cancer patients. The data were produced by immunoSEQ multiplex PCR, yet TCRdb's version contains in-frame clones alone and is incomplete. The table lists about 150,000 clones, approximately 90% of them singletons, with about 0.73% in the top ten. Sequenced: blood. Receptor source: a woman in her thirties in good health.

This clone was counted only a few times. V is TRBV5-4 and J is TRBJ1-4, with D perhaps matching TRBD1 (5 bases). Germline V gene data show CDR1 as SGHNT and CDR2 as YYREEE (reference sequence). This CDR3 contains 17 residues. Trimming cost V 0 bases and J 4 bases, with 16 bases left between them. The CDR3 is CASSLGGTGGGNEKLFF. As DNA, the CDR3 is TGTGCCAGCAGCTTGGGGGGAACAGGCGGGGGTAATGAAAAACTGTTTTTT. Full variable domain (missing parts from reference TRBV5-4 and TRBJ1-4): ETGVTQSPTHLIKTRGQQVTLRCSSQSGHNTVSWYQQALGQGPQFIFQYYREEENGRGNFPPRFSGLQFPNYSSELNVNALELDDSALYLCASSLGGTGGGNEKLFFGSGTQLSVL.

The rearrangement uses TRBV30 and TRBJ2-1; D may be TRBD1 (6 bases). This CDR3 has 14 amino acids. V was clipped by 3 bases and J by 8 bases, with 17 bases between them. Germline loops: CDR1 GTSNPN, CDR2 SVGIG (reference sequence). CDR3 sequence (DNA): TGTGCCTGGAGCTGGACCCTGGGGGCACATGAGCAGTTCTTC. It translates to CAWSWTLGAHEQFF.

The chain couples TRBV7-6 to TRBJ1-3; D is perhaps TRBD1 (6 bases). This CDR3 is 16 amino acids long. Germline values: CDR1 SGHVS, CDR2 FNYEAQ. V dropped 1 base and J dropped 2 bases, with 12 bases sitting between them. The CDR3 DNA sequence: TGTGCCAGCAGCTTAGAATCCGGGACAACTGGAAACACCATATATTTT. Encoded protein: CASSLESGTTGNTIYF.

The chain carries TRBV10-3 and TRBJ2-2; 7 bases line up with TRBD1. Germline V gene sequence: CDR1 ENHRY, CDR2 SYGVKD. The CDR3 consists of 14 residues. After removal of 6 bases from V and 4 bases from J, the junction contained 5 bases not matched to a gene. CDR3 DNA sequence: TGTGCCATCAGCGGGACAGAATTCACCGGGGAGCTGTTTTTT. It specifies CAISGTEFTGELFF.

For this clone: Other DNA sequences in this specimen translate into the identical CDR3. This sequence joins TRBV9 and TRBJ2-3, with D unresolved. Germline V gene sequence: CDR1 SGDLS, CDR2 YYNGEE. The CDR3 covers 14 residues. With 0 bases removed from V and 2 bases from J, the gap between germline ends came to 7 bases. DNA of the CDR3: TGTGCCAGCAGCGTAGACCGGTCCACAGATACGCAGTATTTT. This translates into CASSVDRSTDTQYF. Together with reference TRBV9 and TRBJ2-3, the CDR3 gives the full variable domain: DSGVTQTPKHLITATGQRVTLRCSPRSGDLSVYWYQQSLDQGLQFLIQYYNGEERAKGNILERFSAQQFPDLHSELNLSSLELGDSALYFCASSVDRSTDTQYFGPGTRLTVL.

The table lists this clone with a count of one. This chain joins TRBV30 and TRBJ1-4, with D perhaps TRBD1 (6 bases). With 2 bases removed from V and 10 bases from J, the gap between germline ends came to 17 bases. The germline V gene has CDR1 GTSNPN and CDR2 SVGIG (reference sequence). The CDR3 totals 14 residues. The chain's CDR3 is CAWSQGTRSRKLFF. CDR3 DNA: TGTGCCTGGAGTCAGGGGACCCGCTCTAGAAAACTGTTTTTT.

The genes are TRBV13 and TRBJ1-3; no reliable D call. CDR3 length: 15 residues. Between the trimmed V and J ends, which lost 3 bases and 4 bases, there was a span of 13 bases. Germline V gene data show CDR1 as PRHDT and CDR2 as FYEKMQ (reference sequence). For the CDR3, the DNA is TGTGCCAGCAGCTTCGAGTACCGCTCCGGAAACACCATATATTTT. Its protein product is CASSFEYRSGNTIYF.

This chain joins TRBV5-4 and TRBJ2-7, with 8 bases identical to TRBD1. CDR1 and CDR2 from the germline V gene are SGHNT and YYREEE (reference sequence). The CDR3 has 14 amino acids. Trimming at V came to 7 bases and at J to 3 bases, leaving 9 bases not matched to a gene. The CDR3 DNA sequence: TGTGCCAGCTCCTCCCGACAGGGGATCTACGAGCAGTACTTC. Its translation is CASSSRQGIYEQYF.

This clone was counted a single time. The rearrangement uses TRBV6-4 and TRBJ1-5; D gene unclear. Trimming removed 2 bases from V and 4 bases from J, with 6 bases in between. CDR3 length equals 13 residues. The germline gives CDR1 MRHNA, CDR2 SNTAGT. Here the CDR3 reads CASSDSDNQPQHF. The CDR3 DNA reads TGTGCCAGCAGTGACAGCGATAATCAGCCCCAGCATTTT.

This clone appeared a single time. The chain combines TRBV15 with TRBJ2-5, with 7 nucleotides matching TRBD2. Germline assignment: CDR1 LNHNV and CDR2 YYDKDF (reference sequence). V lost 0 bases and J lost 2; bases outside the gene matches: 3. CDR3 length: 15 residues. The CDR3 DNA is TGTGCCACCAGCAGAGATAGCGGGCCTCAAGAGACCCAGTACTTC. It encodes CATSRDSGPQETQYF.

The chain employs TRBV21-1 and TRBJ1-5; the D call in the table, TRBD1, was not verified against the DNA. TRBV21-1 is marked as a pseudogene. CDR3 length: 16 residues. CDR3 DNA: TGTGCCAGCACAAGAAGGATCAGGGATAGCAATCAGCCCCAGCATTTT. This sequence encodes CASTRRIRDSNQPQHF.

The rearrangement joins TRBV3-1 (or the pseudogene TRBV3-2) to TRBJ2-1; D call uncertain. This CDR3 region has 15 residues. The V and J ends lost 0 bases and 9 bases respectively, with 15 bases between them. Germline CDR1 is LGHDT and CDR2 is YNNKEL (reference sequence). CDR3 nucleotide sequence: TGTGCCAGCAGCCAAGATAGGCTAGTAGTGACTGAGCAGTTCTTC. It translates to CASSQDRLVVTEQFF.

Written as DNA, the CDR3 is TGTGCCAGCAGTGAAGGGAGTATGTACGAGCAGTACTTC. Translation: CASSEGSMYEQYF. The chain recombines TRBV2 with TRBJ2-7; D not certain. Germline CDR1 SNHLY, CDR2 FYNNEI. The CDR3 totals 13 residues. The V end was cut by 1 base, the J end by 4 bases, with 8 bases between. The full variable domain, rest sourced from reference TRBV2 and TRBJ2-7, is EPEVTQTPSHQVTQMGQEVILRCVPISNHLYFYWYRQILGQKVEFLVSFYNNEISEKSEIFDDQFSVERPDGSNFTLKIRSTKLEDSAMYFCASSEGSMYEQYFGPGTRLTVT.

This CDR3 reads CASSYGSTTDTQYF. The CDR3 DNA is TGTGCCAGCAGTTACGGGTCGACCACAGATACGCAGTATTTT. V and J are TRBV6-2 or TRBV6-3 and TRBJ2-3; unclear D gene. The CDR3 spans 14 residues. Germline V lookup: CDR1 MNHEY, CDR2 SVGEGT. Trimming shortened V by 2 bases and J by 2 bases, and 8 bases separated the two germline ends.

This chain joins TRBV7-2 and TRBJ2-5, with 10 bases lining up with TRBD1. CDR1 and CDR2 from the germline V gene are SGHTA and FQGNSA. The trim removed 1 base at V and 5 bases at J, leaving 4 bases unmatched. The CDR3 contains 15 residues. CDR3 amino acids: CASSLEPDRGETQYF. The CDR3 bases are TGTGCCAGCAGCTTAGAGCCGGACAGGGGGGAGACCCAGTACTTC. Combining the CDR3 with reference TRBV7-2 and TRBJ2-5 gives the whole variable domain GAGVSQSPSNKVTEKGKDVELRCDPISGHTALYWYRQSLGQGLEFLIYFQGNSAPDKSGLPSDRFSAERTGGSVSTLTIQRTQQEDSAVYLCASSLEPDRGETQYFGPGTRLLVL.

The V gene is TRBV13, the J gene TRBJ2-3; 9 bases agree with TRBD2. The CDR3 is 16 residues long. The J segment lost 2 bases and the V segment lost 5 bases, leaving 8 bases of the junction unmatched. Germline CDR1 PRHDT, CDR2 FYEKMQ (reference sequence). CDR3 region: CASSIWTSEITDTQYF. The DNA of the CDR3 is TGTGCCAGCAGCATCTGGACTAGCGAGATCACAGATACGCAGTATTTT.

The rearrangement uses TRBV6-5 and TRBJ2-3; D is uncertain. This CDR3 comprises 14 residues. CDR1 and CDR2 (germline): MNHEY, SVGAGI. Trimming removed 6 bases from V and 6 bases from J, with 16 bases in between. This CDR3 is CASSLKPHYDTQYF. CDR3 DNA: TGTGCCAGCAGCTTGAAGCCTCATTACGATACGCAGTATTTT.

The rearrangement uses TRBV28 and TRBJ2-6; TRBD1 agrees at 10 bases. The J segment lost 4 bases and the V segment lost 5 bases, leaving 11 bases of the junction unmatched. CDR3 length equals 18 residues. The germline CDR1 and CDR2 sequences are MDHEN and SYDVKM. CDR3 residues: CASSIRDRGAPGANVLTF. The DNA of the CDR3 is TGTGCCAGCAGTATCCGGGACAGGGGCGCACCCGGGGCCAACGTCCTGACTTTC.

The V call is TRBV5-1, the J call TRBJ2-7; 7 positions match TRBD2. Losses at the gene ends were 3 bases for V and 3 bases for J; bases not matched to a gene: 9. The CDR3 is 15 amino acids. Germline V gene data show CDR1 as SGHRS and CDR2 as YFSETQ. As DNA, the CDR3 is TGCGCCAGCAGCTGGGGGGGTCCCCGGAGCTACGAGCAGTACTTC. Translation: CASSWGGPRSYEQYF.

The chain links TRBV2 to TRBJ2-2; D ambiguous. CDR3 length equals 13 residues. Germline CDR1 and CDR2: SNHLY and FYNNEI. Trimming left V 6 bases short and J 5 bases short, with 10 bases between. The CDR3 sequence: CASRYSETGELFF. The CDR3 nucleotides are TGTGCCAGCAGATACAGTGAAACCGGGGAGCTGTTTTTT.

The chain employs TRBV19 and TRBJ2-1; D possibly matches TRBD1 or TRBD2 (5 bases each). The CDR3 has 15 residues. The V end was cut by 1 base, the J end by 5 bases, with 12 bases between. Looked up from germline, CDR1 is LNHDA and CDR2 is SQIVND (reference sequence). The CDR3 protein is CASSIGKGRDNEQFF. The CDR3 DNA follows: TGTGCCAGTAGTATAGGGAAGGGGCGGGACAATGAGCAGTTCTTC.

The V gene is TRBV4-2, the J gene TRBJ2-1; possibly TRBD2 for D (6 bases). The ends were cut back, 4 bases at V and 1 base at J, with 17 bases in the middle. The CDR3 consists of 17 residues. Germline-derived CDR1 and CDR2 are LGHNA and YNFKEQ. CDR3 loop: CASSLESLAGSYNEQFF. The CDR3 DNA reads as TGTGCCAGCAGCCTCGAATCCCTGGCGGGGTCCTACAATGAGCAGTTCTTC.

This chain joins TRBV4-2 and TRBJ2-1, with TRBD1 identical over 9 bases. CDR1 and CDR2 from the germline V gene are LGHNA and YNFKEQ. This CDR3 contains 18 residues. Unmatched junction bases numbered 15, after V lost 2 bases and J lost 7 bases. The CDR3 region has the DNA TGTGCCAGCAGCCAAACCCAAGTCCCGGGACAGGGTTCGAATGAGCAGTTCTTC. It is translated as CASSQTQVPGQGSNEQFF.

The chain couples TRBV4-2 to TRBJ2-2, with TRBD2 matching 11 bases. CDR3 size: 18 residues. V shed 3 bases, J shed 6 bases, and the junction held 12 bases outside the gene matches. In germline, CDR1 is LGHNA, CDR2 YNFKEQ. The CDR3 bases are TGTGCCAGCAGCCATCCAAAAACCGGGACTAGCGGTTCCGGGGAGCTGTTTTTT. Its translation: CASSHPKTGTSGSGELFF.

The rearrangement joins TRBV25-1 to TRBJ2-2; D is undetermined. Trimming stripped 1 base from V and 4 bases from J, with 4 bases between. The germline CDR1 and CDR2 sequences are MGHDK and SYGVNS. The CDR3 covers 13 residues. The CDR3 loop is CASSELGTGELFF. In DNA, the CDR3 is TGTGCCAGCAGTGAATTGGGCACCGGGGAGCTGTTTTTT.

J is TRBJ2-1 and V is TRBV28; D is unclear. Trimming cost V 3 bases and J 6 bases, with 6 bases left between them. Germline-derived CDR1 and CDR2 are MDHEN and SYDVKM. The CDR3 is made up of 12 amino acids. CDR3 residues: CASSLSTNEQFF. The DNA for the CDR3 is TGTGCCAGCAGTTTGAGCACCAATGAGCAGTTCTTC.

This clone is a singleton in its sample. The genes are TRBV6-2 or TRBV6-3 and TRBJ2-7; D unclear. Germline assignment: CDR1 MNHEY and CDR2 SVGEGT. The CDR3 totals 14 residues. The V gene lost 4 bases and the J gene lost 2 bases, with 12 bases spanning the gap. CDR3 region: CASSSASPTYEQYF. CDR3 nucleotide sequence: TGTGCCAGCAGTTCTGCCAGCCCCACCTACGAGCAGTACTTC.